This T cell receptor beta chain was profiled in a study of T cells in women clearing cervical HPV infection. Looking at the study overall: Cases were women with histologically confirmed HPV16-related CIN3 or worse, including a couple of invasive cancers.

A word on this clone: The antigen is unknown. Read data end 3 residues before the CDR3 end; the end is taken from the germline J gene.

Trimming took off 1 base at V and 7 bases at J, with 14 bases between the two ends. There are 15 residues in the CDR3. Looked up from germline, CDR1 is KGHSH and CDR2 is LQKENI. Dot-blot hybridization genotyped cervical HPV amplified with MY09/MY11 PCR. Findings of the study overall: Richness plus V gene abundances separated cases from controls with AUC 0.65 to 0.85. CIN3+ cases had significantly higher TCR repertoire richness than controls, but evenness did not differ.

The data were produced by immunoSEQ multiplex PCR, yet TCRdb's version contains in-frame clones alone and is incomplete. The sample includes fewer than 35,000 clones. The chain carries TRBV18 and TRBJ1-5; maybe TRBD1 (5 bases). The sequencing sample was made of blood buffy coat. This clonotype was sampled from a woman aged 18-69 years with a cervical HPV16 infection that either progressed to CIN3+ or cleared (not recorded which). CDR3 DNA (partial): TGTGCCAGCTCACCACGTAACTTCAGGGAGCAGCCC. Translated: CASSPRNFREQP. The CDR3 reads in full as CASSPRNFREQPQHF.